Presented here are 23 T cell receptor beta chains from one specimen sequenced in a study of Ad26.COV2.S vaccination and SARS-CoV-2 variants. Treatment of the sample: 15 to 20 received Ad26.COV2.S at low or high dose, single or two shots; about 5 received placebo; per-sample allocation not given. Collection of samples fell on day 63 after the first vaccine or placebo injection. Data came from immunoSEQ multiplex PCR; TCRdb stores just in-frame clones and leaves some out. The repertoire holds about 480,000 clones, with around 88% as singletons. Source: peripheral blood, taken in a trial of Ad26.COV2.S vaccine versus placebo. These receptors originate from a person between 18 and 59 years old who received the Ad26.COV2.S COVID-19 vaccine or a placebo.

V gene TRBV2 combines with J gene TRBJ2-3; TRBD2 aligns across 11 bases. Looked up from germline, CDR1 is SNHLY and CDR2 is FYNNEI. After removal of 10 bases from V and 6 bases from J, the junction contained 9 bases not matched to a gene. The CDR3 consists of 14 residues. CDR3 in amino acids: CATSVAGGWDTQYF. CDR3 coding DNA: TGTGCCACCTCGGTAGCGGGAGGGTGGGATACGCAGTATTTT. The entire variable domain, with the rest obtained from reference TRBV2 and TRBJ2-3, is as follows: EPEVTQTPSHQVTQMGQEVILRCVPISNHLYFYWYRQILGQKVEFLVSFYNNEISEKSEIFDDQFSVERPDGSNFTLKIRSTKLEDSAMYFCATSVAGGWDTQYFGPGTRLTVL.

The chain is built from TRBV28 and TRBJ2-4; D possibly corresponds to TRBD2 (6 bases). Trimming took off 8 bases at V and 0 bases at J, with 8 bases between the two ends. The CDR3 covers 13 residues. CDR1 is MDHEN and CDR2 is SYDVKM in the germline V gene. The CDR3 coding sequence is TGTGCCAGCCGCGGGACAGCCAAAAACATTCAGTACTTC. Residues: CASRGTAKNIQYF.

The chain carries TRBV5-1 and TRBJ1-2, with D perhaps matching TRBD1 (6 bases). This CDR3 has 13 amino acids. V gave up 0 bases and J gave up 5 bases, with 8 bases separating them. CDR1 SGHRS and CDR2 YFSETQ come from the germline V gene. CDR3 in amino acids: CASSLGDIYGYTF. DNA for the CDR3: TGCGCCAGCAGCTTGGGGGACATATATGGCTACACCTTC.

V gene TRBV6-2 or TRBV6-3 combines with J gene TRBJ1-2, with TRBD1 matching 8 bases. CDR1 MNHEY and CDR2 SVGEGT come from the germline V gene. V was clipped by 5 bases and J by 8 bases; unmatched bases: 13. The CDR3 is made up of 15 amino acids. The CDR3 DNA sequence: TGTGCCAGCAGTCCGCGGGACAGGCCCTTGGGGGGCTACACCTTC. As protein: CASSPRDRPLGGYTF.

The genes are TRBV5-4 and TRBJ2-2, with 7 positions matching TRBD1. Germline CDR1 is SGHNT and CDR2 is YYREEE (reference sequence). V shed 1 base and J 1 base; nucleotides not matched to a gene: 7. This CDR3 has 17 amino acids. CDR3 region: CASSLMTGTVNTGELFF. The DNA of the CDR3 is TGTGCCAGCAGCTTGATGACCGGGACAGTGAACACCGGGGAGCTGTTTTTT.

In nucleotides, the CDR3 is TGTGCCAGTAGTATTCAAGGATACGGGGAGACCCAGTACTTC. Translated, it gives CASSIQGYGETQYF. The chain links TRBV19 to TRBJ2-5; D is unresolved. With 3 bases removed from V and 5 bases from J, the gap between germline ends came to 13 bases. The germline CDR1 and CDR2 sequences are LNHDA and SQIVND (reference sequence). The CDR3 covers 14 residues. Drawing the rest from reference TRBV19 and TRBJ2-5, the complete variable domain is DGGITQSPKYLFRKEGQNVTLSCEQNLNHDAMYWYRQDPGQGLRLIYYSQIVNDFQKGDIAEGYSVSREKKESFPLTVTSAQKNPTAFYLCASSIQGYGETQYFGPGTRLLVL.

The chain carries TRBV5-6 and TRBJ1-3; D call uncertain. The CDR3 spans 14 residues. Deletions cut 2 bases from V and 3 bases from J, with 9 bases between. Germline V gene sequence: CDR1 SGHDT, CDR2 YYEEEE. The CDR3 DNA reads TGTGCCAGCAGCTTAGCGGGGATTGGAAACACCATATATTTT. Amino acid sequence: CASSLAGIGNTIYF.

V gene TRBV18 combines with J gene TRBJ2-7; D gene ambiguous. CDR3 length equals 13 residues. Per germline, CDR1 KGHSH and CDR2 LQKENI. V lost 0 bases, J lost 4 bases, and 7 bases lay in between. The CDR3 loop is CASSPPDGYEQYF. CDR3 nucleotides: TGTGCCAGCTCACCACCGGACGGATACGAGCAGTACTTC.

Of note for this clone: The sample has other DNA sequences that encode this CDR3 too. The chain employs TRBV4-1 and TRBJ2-2, with D tentatively TRBD2 (5 bases). The germline CDR1 and CDR2 sequences are MGHRA and YSYEKL. V lost 1 base, J lost 3 bases, and 6 bases lay in between. CDR3 length: 14 residues. Here the CDR3 DNA reads TGCGCCAGCAGCCAAGTCGGGGACACCGGGGAGCTGTTTTTT. Translating it yields CASSQVGDTGELFF.

The J gene is TRBJ1-4, the V gene TRBV4-3, with D hard to call. Trimming removed 1 base from V and 7 bases from J, with 10 bases in between. This CDR3 is 14 amino acids long. The germline V gene encodes CDR1 LGHNA and CDR2 YSLEER. The CDR3 coding sequence is TGCGCCAGCAGCCAAGTACAGCCGGGTGAAAAACTGTTTTTT. Translating gives CASSQVQPGEKLFF.

This clone has a single count. This chain links TRBV27 with TRBJ2-2; D is ambiguous. CDR1 MNHEY and CDR2 SMNVEV come from the germline V gene (reference sequence). V shed 5 bases and J shed 3 bases, with 10 bases lying between them. The CDR3 runs 14 residues. The CDR3 DNA sequence: TGTGCCAGCAGTCGGACCCTCTACACCGGGGAGCTGTTTTTT. Protein: CASSRTLYTGELFF.

The chain is built from TRBV6-5 and TRBJ2-1; D unclear. Trimming took off 5 bases at V and 2 bases at J, with 13 bases between the two ends. This CDR3 is 15 amino acids long. Germline V gives CDR1 MNHEY, CDR2 SVGAGI. Here the CDR3 DNA reads TGTGCCAGCAGTCACGAGACAAGAACCTACAATGAGCAGTTCTTC. Translated: CASSHETRTYNEQFF.

The CDR3 DNA sequence: TGTGCCAGCAGTCCGCCGGGGATTGGCGGGAGTGGAAATGAGCAGTTCTTC. It specifies CASSPPGIGGSGNEQFF. The rearrangement uses TRBV28 and TRBJ2-1; 7 bases line up with TRBD2. V lost 5 bases, J lost 7 bases, and 17 bases stayed unmatched. The CDR3 runs to 17 residues. The germline V gene has CDR1 MDHEN and CDR2 SYDVKM.

J is TRBJ1-1 and V is TRBV18, with no clear D. Germline CDR1 and CDR2: KGHSH and LQKENI. The CDR3 totals 16 residues. Trimming cost V 1 base and J 3 bases, with 15 bases left between them. CDR3 sequence reads: CASSPRPSGWDTEAFF. The CDR3, as DNA: TGTGCCAGCTCACCACGTCCGTCGGGGTGGGACACTGAAGCTTTCTTT.

This chain joins TRBV24-1 and TRBJ2-1, with 8 positions matching TRBD2. This CDR3 has 15 amino acids. Losses at the gene ends were 3 bases for V and 8 bases for J; bases not matched to a gene: 8. Germline CDR1 and CDR2: KGHDR and SFDVKD. The CDR3 DNA reads TGTGCCACCAGTGATGGCGGCGGGAGGTTCGATGAGCAGTTCTTC. Its translation is CATSDGGGRFDEQFF.

The gene calls are TRBV18 and TRBJ2-1, with 8 bases matching TRBD1. CDR3 length equals 15 residues. CDR1 is KGHSH and CDR2 is LQKENI in the germline V gene. Losses at the gene ends were 4 bases for V and 6 bases for J; bases not matched to a gene: 8. The CDR3 sequence is CASSLAGGHINEQFF. In DNA form, the CDR3 reads TGTGCCAGCTCACTAGCAGGGGGCCATATCAATGAGCAGTTCTTC. Together with reference TRBV18 and TRBJ2-1, the CDR3 gives the full variable domain: NAGVMQNPRHLVRRRGQEARLRCSPMKGHSHVYWYRQLPEEGLKFMVYLQKENIIDESGMPKERFSAEFPKEGPSILRIQQVVRGDSAAYFCASSLAGGHINEQFFGPGTRLTVL.

This chain links TRBV19 with TRBJ2-1; tentatively, D is TRBD2 (6 bases). The CDR3 sequence is 14 residues long. Germline lookup yields CDR1 LNHDA and CDR2 SQIVND (reference sequence). V was pared by 5 bases and J by 0 bases, with 8 bases between. The CDR3 loop reads CASSGRGSYNEQFF. The CDR3 DNA reads TGTGCCAGTAGTGGGCGGGGCTCCTACAATGAGCAGTTCTTC.

The chain recombines TRBV30 with TRBJ2-7; D is possibly TRBD1 (5 bases). Trimming removed 0 bases at V and 5 bases at J, with 11 bases between. The length of the CDR3 is 13 residues. Germline V gene lookup returns CDR1 GTSNPN and CDR2 SVGIG (reference sequence). CDR3 nucleotides: TGTGCCTGGAGTGTACAAGGGGAAGACGAGCAGTACTTC. It specifies CAWSVQGEDEQYF.

The chain joins TRBV19 to TRBJ2-3, with 11 bases aligning to TRBD1. V gave up 6 bases and J gave up 5 bases; unmatched junction bases: 4. The CDR3 extends over 14 amino acids. Germline V gene data show CDR1 as LNHDA and CDR2 as SQIVND (reference sequence). The CDR3 region has the DNA TGTGCCAGTAGCGTGGGACAGGGGGTAGATACGCAGTATTTT. Protein sequence: CASSVGQGVDTQYF.

V usage is TRBV9 and J usage is TRBJ2-1, with TRBD2 as a possible D gene (6 bases). This CDR3 comprises 16 residues. The germline gives CDR1 SGDLS, CDR2 YYNGEE. Trimming stripped 0 bases from V and 4 bases from J, with 14 bases between. The CDR3 DNA follows: TGTGCCAGCAGCGTAGAGCCGGGAGTTTTTTACAATGAGCAGTTCTTC. Amino acid sequence: CASSVEPGVFYNEQFF.

CDR3: CASSQDGRRYGYTF. CDR3 in DNA: TGTGCCAGCAGTCAAGACGGGAGGCGGTATGGCTACACCTTC. This rearrangement joins TRBV28 to TRBJ1-2, with D unclear. Germline V gene data show CDR1 as MDHEN and CDR2 as SYDVKM. Trimming removed 5 bases from V and 5 bases from J, with 15 bases in between. The CDR3 length is 14 residues.

The chain recombines TRBV21-1 with TRBJ1-5. TRBV21-1 corresponds to a pseudogene. The CDR3 is 16 amino acids. The CDR3 reads CASSKGRNQGGQPQHF. The CDR3, as DNA: TGTGCCAGCAGCAAAGGGCGCAACCAGGGAGGTCAGCCCCAGCATTTT.

Comment on this clone: In the same sample, other DNA sequences code for this CDR3. The chain employs TRBV28 and TRBJ2-7, with D possibly being TRBD1 (6 bases). From germline, CDR1 is MDHEN and CDR2 SYDVKM. V lost 1 base to trimming and J lost 7 bases, with 8 bases between them. This CDR3 region has 12 residues. CDR3 sequence: CASSLLGGEQYF. Written as DNA, the CDR3 is TGTGCCAGCAGTTTATTAGGGGGTGAGCAGTACTTC.